The following is a T cell receptor beta chain sequence with its context. The antigen is unknown. At one end, the junction sequence differs from germline, possibly due to a read error. This specimen includes other DNA sequences encoding the same CDR3. The source of the sample is a study of graft-versus-host responses after intestinal transplantation. Study overall: Grafts were multivisceral, liver-intestinal, or isolated intestinal. Anti-thymocyte globulin was used for induction in all recipients, who then took tacrolimus and steroids for roughly 3 years. Study observations and caveats: Marrow from the recipient contained GvH clones, some of which had appeared first in ileum or blood. Individuals who had graft-donor T cell macrochimerism had allografts that showed high graft-versus-host to host-versus-graft clonal ratios.

Germline-derived CDR1 and CDR2 are MDHEN and SYDVKM. This CDR3 contains 13 residues. Repertoires were generated with immunoSEQ multiplex PCR, while TCRdb's copy carries only in-frame clones and drops some. Here the sample spans around 110,000 clones, approximately 90% being singletons. V and J are TRBV28 and TRBJ1-2; possibly TRBD1 for D (6 bases). This clonotype was obtained from a human donor who received an intestinal transplant. The sample consisted of unstimulated CD4+ T cells sorted from spleen or lymph node cells, taken before intestinal transplant. DNA for the CDR3: TGCGCCAGCTCAACCGTCGGACAGTCCGTTTGCACCTTC. This codes for CASSTVGQSVCTF.